The clone carrying this T cell receptor beta chain was seen only once. RNA served as the template for amplifying TCR beta CDR3 regions. First-round RT-PCR employed HTBI primers, with a second-round multiplex PCR after it. In TCRdb, the multiplex PCR reads were re-called with MiXCR into one record per CDR3 protein. This sample has 200,000 to 250,000 distinct CDR3 sequences, with 20% to 25% found just once. Those donors who had ophthalmopathy presented with moderate-to-severe activity, a CAS of ≥3, a NOSPECS of ≥4 and a duration under 3 months. Exclusion applied to patients with other autoimmune diseases, uncontrolled infections, pregnancy or lactation. The sample originates from a study of Graves' ophthalmopathy and Graves' hyperthyroidism. Trimming removed 3 bases from V and 1 base from J, with 12 bases in between. The CDR3 contains 15 residues. The germline gives CDR1 MNHNS, CDR2 SASEGT.

The sequenced sample was peripheral blood. The chain couples TRBV6-1 to TRBJ1-1; D is ambiguous. The source of this sequence is a woman in her fifties or sixties with Graves' ophthalmopathy. CDR3 DNA sequence: TGTGCCAGCAGTGATAGAGGTTGGGGGAACACTGAAGCTTTCTTT. It yields the protein CASSDRGWGNTEAFF.